The 16 T cell receptor beta chains reported below all come from one sample, sequenced in a study of blood T cell repertoires in COVID-19. Clones were sequenced by immunoSEQ multiplex PCR, and TCRdb holds only the in-frame ones, with some missing. Of roughly 66,000 clones in the sample, approximately 90% were seen once. Material for sequencing was peripheral blood. These receptors came from a human donor in a cohort sampled during active COVID-19.

A single count supports this clone. The chain has TRBV2 and TRBJ2-3; D gene unclear. The germline V gene encodes CDR1 SNHLY and CDR2 FYNNEI. V gave up 7 bases and J gave up 6 bases, with 14 bases separating them. The CDR3 has 13 amino acids. This CDR3 reads CASTQSLGDTQYF. CDR3 coding DNA: TGTGCCAGCACGCAGTCCTTGGGCGATACGCAGTATTTT.

The chain carries TRBV5-1 and TRBJ2-3; 12 nucleotides line up with TRBD2. The CDR3 spans 16 residues. V shed 3 bases and J 0 bases; nucleotides not matched to a gene: 2. Germline V lookup: CDR1 SGHRS, CDR2 YFSETQ. Written as DNA, the CDR3 is TGCGCCAGCAGCTATGGACTAGCGGGGAGCACAGATACGCAGTATTTT. It is translated as CASSYGLAGSTDTQYF.

The V and J genes are TRBV7-3 and TRBJ2-3; 11 positions match TRBD2. CDR1 and CDR2 (germline): SGHTA, FQGTGA. This CDR3 contains 16 residues. With 7 bases clipped from V and 2 bases from J, the junction kept 8 bases outside the gene matches. The CDR3 is CASKSSGGPYTDTQYF. The CDR3 DNA follows: TGTGCCAGCAAATCTAGCGGGGGGCCTTACACAGATACGCAGTATTTT.

The chain couples TRBV6-5 to TRBJ1-4, with D possibly TRBD1 on 6 matching bases. Trimming removed 6 bases from V and 3 bases from J, with 11 bases in between. The CDR3 has 14 amino acids. Germline V gene data show CDR1 as MNHEY and CDR2 as SVGAGI. The CDR3 protein is CASRGGAPNEKLFF. DNA of the CDR3: TGTGCCAGCAGGGGGGGGGCGCCTAATGAAAAACTGTTTTTT.

This chain links TRBV11-2 with TRBJ2-4; 8 bases match TRBD1. This CDR3 comprises 15 residues. V trimming: 2 bases; J trimming: 3 bases; junction bases outside the gene matches: 3. Germline CDR1 and CDR2: SGHAT and FQNNGV. The CDR3 nucleotides are TGTGCCAGCAGCTTAACAGGGGGAGTCAAAAACATTCAGTACTTC. This encodes CASSLTGGVKNIQYF.

V usage is TRBV28 and J usage is TRBJ1-1; TRBD1 aligns across 7 bases. Germline V gene data show CDR1 as MDHEN and CDR2 as SYDVKM. The length of the CDR3 is 15 residues. Germline trimming cut 6 bases from V and 1 base from J; bases unmatched to any gene: 8. The CDR3 DNA reads TGTGCCAGCAGCCCCTTCCGACAGGGGAACACTGAAGCTTTCTTT. This codes for CASSPFRQGNTEAFF.

The chain recombines TRBV7-2 with TRBJ2-5; maybe TRBD2 (5 bases). CDR3 length: 15 amino acids. The V gene lost 5 bases and the J gene lost 4 bases, with 17 bases spanning the gap. Germline V gene data show CDR1 as SGHTA and CDR2 as FQGNSA. The CDR3 is CASSLGSARGETQYF. DNA for the CDR3: TGTGCCAGCAGCCTAGGCAGCGCCCGGGGAGAGACCCAGTACTTC. Looking up the rest from reference TRBV7-2 and TRBJ2-5 gives the full variable domain: GAGVSQSPSNKVTEKGKDVELRCDPISGHTALYWYRQSLGQGLEFLIYFQGNSAPDKSGLPSDRFSAERTGGSVSTLTIQRTQQEDSAVYLCASSLGSARGETQYFGPGTRLLVL.

This chain uses TRBV11-2 with TRBJ1-2, with D maybe TRBD1 (5 bases). Deletions cut 3 bases from V and 8 bases from J, with 13 bases between. The CDR3 totals 13 residues. Looked up from germline, CDR1 is SGHAT and CDR2 is FQNNGV. The CDR3 sequence: CASSLSGGVGYTF. The CDR3, as DNA: TGTGCCAGCAGCTTGTCGGGAGGGGTGGGCTACACCTTC.

This chain links TRBV23-1 with TRBJ2-3; TRBD2 matches 9 bases. TRBV23-1 is classed as an ORF, of uncertain function. This CDR3 region has 15 residues. V lost 2 bases, J lost 3 bases, and 3 bases stayed unmatched. CDR3 sequence: CASSQRRGGTDTQYF. CDR3 nucleotide sequence: TGCGCCAGCAGTCAACGGCGGGGGGGGACAGATACGCAGTATTTT.

The gene calls are TRBV11-2 and TRBJ2-4, with 9 bases aligning to TRBD1. Germline V gene lookup returns CDR1 SGHAT and CDR2 FQNNGV. Trimming at V came to 5 bases and at J to 3 bases, leaving 8 bases not matched to a gene. The CDR3 spans 16 residues. The CDR3 region is CASSPPGQGGKNIQYF. For the CDR3, the DNA is TGTGCCAGCAGCCCACCGGGACAGGGTGGCAAAAACATTCAGTACTTC.

The J gene is TRBJ2-7, the V gene TRBV5-1; 8 nucleotides line up with TRBD1. Germline CDR1 SGHRS, CDR2 YFSETQ. The CDR3 runs 15 residues. V trimming: 8 bases; J trimming: 4 bases; junction bases outside the gene matches: 14. CDR3 bases: TGCGCCAGTTCTGACCCGGGACAGGCCCTTTACGAGCAGTACTTC. Translation gives CASSDPGQALYEQYF.

V is TRBV18 and J is TRBJ2-5; 9 positions agree with TRBD2. From germline, CDR1 is KGHSH and CDR2 LQKENI. The CDR3 contains 15 residues. V lost 0 bases and J lost 2; bases outside the gene matches: 1. CDR3 bases: TGTGCCAGCTCACCACCTGCGGGAGGGCAAGAGACCCAGTACTTC. It is translated as CASSPPAGGQETQYF.

V gene TRBV30 combines with J gene TRBJ2-1; 11 nucleotides align to TRBD2. The germline CDR1 and CDR2 sequences are GTSNPN and SVGIG (reference sequence). The CDR3 totals 14 residues. V gave up 7 bases and J gave up 4 bases; unmatched junction bases: 6. This CDR3 reads CASSGLAVYNEQFF. CDR3 nucleotides: TGTGCCTCCTCGGGACTAGCGGTTTACAATGAGCAGTTCTTC.

V usage is TRBV10-2 and J usage is TRBJ2-3, with TRBD2 matching 9 bases. Losses at the gene ends were 4 bases for V and 3 bases for J; bases not matched to a gene: 8. In germline, CDR1 is WSHSY, CDR2 SAAADI. There are 16 residues in the CDR3. DNA for the CDR3: TGCGCCAGCAGTGGGCGGGAGGGATCGGAAACAGATACGCAGTATTTT. It encodes CASSGREGSETDTQYF.

This clone was detected only once. The chain has TRBV25-1 and TRBJ2-1; 9 nucleotides align to TRBD2. Germline V gene data show CDR1 as MGHDK and CDR2 as SYGVNS. J lost 7 bases, V lost 6 bases, and 4 bases had no gene match. This CDR3 spans 13 amino acids. This CDR3 reads CASRLTSGNEQFF. CDR3 DNA sequence: TGTGCCAGCAGACTCACTAGCGGGAATGAGCAGTTCTTC.

The chain has TRBV25-1 and TRBJ1-2, with 7 bases lining up with TRBD1. Germline CDR1 reads MGHDK; CDR2 reads SYGVNS. The CDR3 has 13 residues. The V and J ends lost 1 base and 8 bases, in that order; junction bases with no gene match: 4. The CDR3 DNA reads TGTGCCAGCAGTGAATGGGACAGAAGGGGCTACACCTTC. Translated, it gives CASSEWDRRGYTF.